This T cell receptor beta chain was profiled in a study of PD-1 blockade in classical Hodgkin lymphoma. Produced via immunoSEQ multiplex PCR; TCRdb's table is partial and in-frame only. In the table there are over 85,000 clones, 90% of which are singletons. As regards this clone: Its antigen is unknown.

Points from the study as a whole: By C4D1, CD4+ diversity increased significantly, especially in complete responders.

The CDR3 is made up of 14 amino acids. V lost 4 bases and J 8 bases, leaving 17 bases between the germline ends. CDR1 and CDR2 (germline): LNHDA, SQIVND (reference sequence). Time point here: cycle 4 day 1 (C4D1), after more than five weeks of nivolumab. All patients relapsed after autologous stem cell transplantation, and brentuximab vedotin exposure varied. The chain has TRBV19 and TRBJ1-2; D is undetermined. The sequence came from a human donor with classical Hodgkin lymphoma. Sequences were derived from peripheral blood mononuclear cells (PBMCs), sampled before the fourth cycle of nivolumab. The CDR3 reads CASSTRGIRHGYTF. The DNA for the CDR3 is TGTGCCAGTAGTACTCGGGGAATTCGGCACGGCTACACCTTC.